The 20 T cell receptor beta chains given below trace back to one sample, sequenced in a study of pediatric ulcerative colitis. Rectal tissue came from one to two pinch biopsies taken at colonoscopy. Repertoires were generated with immunoSEQ multiplex PCR, while TCRdb's copy carries only in-frame clones and drops some. The profile shows 30,000 to 40,000 clones, around 80% of them singletons. The material sequenced was gut tissue. The receptors come from a boy between 10 and 17 years old with mild ulcerative colitis.

The CDR3 DNA reads TGTGCCAGCAGTGAATGGGGTCGGGGGGGCCGTGGGACCCAGTACTTC. Protein product: CASSEWGRGGRGTQYF. V is TRBV2 and J is TRBJ2-5; TRBD2 agrees at 8 bases. The CDR3 has 16 amino acids. CDR1 SNHLY and CDR2 FYNNEI come from the germline V gene. With V trimmed by 2 bases and J by 7 bases, 12 bases remained unmatched.

A few counts support this clone. This chain uses TRBV5-8 with TRBJ2-7; D possibly corresponds to TRBD2 (5 bases). The CDR3 spans 14 residues. V dropped 0 bases and J dropped 5 bases, with 12 bases sitting between them. The V gene's germline CDR1 is SGHTS and CDR2 YDEGEE. CDR3: CASSLDGERDEQYF. The CDR3, as DNA: TGTGCCAGCAGCTTGGACGGGGAGAGGGACGAGCAGTACTTC.

This clone has just a few counts. This chain connects TRBV2 to TRBJ2-3; D possibly corresponds to TRBD1 (6 bases). The CDR3 is 15 amino acids. V dropped 4 bases and J dropped 1 base, with 12 bases sitting between them. From germline, CDR1 is SNHLY and CDR2 FYNNEI. The CDR3: CASSGGPAGTDTQYF. CDR3 in DNA: TGTGCCAGCAGTGGGGGGCCCGCTGGCACAGATACGCAGTATTTT.

The chain employs TRBV7-3 and TRBJ1-2; 9 bases are shared with TRBD1. Germline V lookup: CDR1 SGHTA, CDR2 FQGTGA. This CDR3 comprises 13 residues. V dropped 3 bases and J dropped 6; count of bases not matched to a gene: 2. The CDR3: CASSFGQGNGYTF. The CDR3 coding sequence is TGTGCCAGCAGCTTCGGACAGGGGAATGGCTACACCTTC. Looking up the rest from reference TRBV7-3 and TRBJ1-2 gives the full variable domain: GAGVSQTPSNKVTEKGKYVELRCDPISGHTALYWYRQSLGQGPEFLIYFQGTGAADDSGLPNDRFFAVRPEGSVSTLKIQRTERGDSAVYLCASSFGQGNGYTFGSGTRLTVV.

This clone was detected a few times. The J gene is TRBJ2-3, the V gene TRBV29-1; 8 bases fit TRBD1. Germline V gene sequence: CDR1 SQVTM, CDR2 ANQGSEA. The trim removed 1 base at V and 4 bases at J, leaving 7 bases unmatched. The CDR3 length is 15 residues. The DNA of the CDR3 is TGCAGCGTTGAAGGCTCCCAGGGGGCCTCAGATACGCAGTATTTT. Protein product: CSVEGSQGASDTQYF.

The chain couples TRBV5-6 to TRBJ1-2; D gene unclear. The CDR3 has 15 residues. The germline V and J ends were trimmed by 0 bases and 8 bases, with 17 bases remaining between them. Germline assignment: CDR1 SGHDT and CDR2 YYEEEE. The CDR3 sequence: CASSLASRLSGGYTF. In DNA form, the CDR3 reads TGTGCCAGCAGCTTGGCCAGTCGGCTATCGGGCGGCTACACCTTC.

The rearrangement uses TRBV13 and TRBJ1-4, with D unresolved. The germline CDR1 and CDR2 sequences are PRHDT and FYEKMQ (reference sequence). With 2 bases removed from V and 0 bases from J, the gap between germline ends came to 7 bases. This CDR3 is built from 15 residues. Written as DNA, the CDR3 is TGTGCCAGCAGCTTAAGTTTAGCAACTAATGAAAAACTGTTTTTT. Its translation is CASSLSLATNEKLFF.

This clone showed up just once. The chain uses TRBV13 and TRBJ1-1; TRBD1 agrees at 9 bases. Trimming removed 6 bases from V and 8 bases from J; junction bases left unmatched: 10. Germline CDR1 is PRHDT and CDR2 is FYEKMQ (reference sequence). This CDR3 is 14 amino acids long. The CDR3 DNA reads TGTGCCAGCAGTTTTACAGGGGGCGAGGAGGAAGCTTTCTTT. Protein sequence: CASSFTGGEEEAFF.

The gene calls are TRBV6-4 and TRBJ2-3; 7 nucleotides agree with TRBD1. With 8 bases clipped from V and 3 bases from J, the junction kept 5 bases outside the gene matches. CDR3 length: 13 residues. CDR1 is MRHNA, CDR2 SNTAGT, per germline. The CDR3 DNA sequence: TGTGCCAGCGGAATGACAGGGACAGATACGCAGTATTTT. Translated: CASGMTGTDTQYF.

This rearrangement joins TRBV2 to TRBJ2-3, with TRBD1 identical over 7 bases. The ends lost 6 bases at V and 1 base at J; junction bases unmatched: 4. The CDR3 length is 14 residues. Per germline, CDR1 SNHLY and CDR2 FYNNEI. The CDR3 loop reads CASSDREGTDTQYF. DNA of the CDR3: TGTGCCAGCAGCGACAGGGAAGGCACAGATACGCAGTATTTT.

The chain uses TRBV6-1 and TRBJ1-1; 7 bases line up with TRBD1. Germline V lookup: CDR1 MNHNS, CDR2 SASEGT. Losses at the gene ends were 6 bases for V and 1 base for J; bases not matched to a gene: 2. This CDR3 has 13 amino acids. The CDR3 reads CASREGANTEAFF. In DNA, the CDR3 is TGTGCCAGCAGGGAGGGGGCGAACACTGAAGCTTTCTTT.

V and J are TRBV10-2 and TRBJ1-2, with D tentatively TRBD1 (6 bases). V was shortened by 10 bases and J by 6 bases, with 21 bases between the two germline ends. Germline V gene lookup returns CDR1 WSHSY and CDR2 SAAADI. The CDR3 runs to 14 residues. The CDR3 bases are TGCGCCACACAGGGAGATGGTGTCTCTGATGGCTACACCTTC. Amino acids: CATQGDGVSDGYTF.

This chain connects TRBV10-3 to TRBJ1-5, with D tentatively TRBD1 (6 bases). V was clipped by 0 bases and J by 0 bases, with 9 bases between them. CDR1 ENHRY and CDR2 SYGVKD come from the germline V gene. The CDR3 covers 16 residues. CDR3 DNA sequence: TGTGCCATCAGTGAGTCGACAGGAAATAGCAATCAGCCCCAGCATTTT. It is translated as CAISESTGNSNQPQHF.

This clone was seen only once. The chain combines TRBV7-9 with TRBJ1-1; 7 nucleotides line up with TRBD1. There are 14 residues in the CDR3. Germline trimming cut 6 bases from V and 5 bases from J; bases unmatched to any gene: 9. Germline V gives CDR1 SEHNR, CDR2 FQNEAQ (reference sequence). Here the CDR3 DNA reads TGTGCCAGCAGGAGGGGGCTTTTAAGTACTGAAGCTTTCTTT. It encodes CASRRGLLSTEAFF.

The chain carries TRBV5-6 and TRBJ1-6, with 9 positions matching TRBD1. Germline V gene lookup returns CDR1 SGHDT and CDR2 YYEEEE. The CDR3 spans 14 residues. V shed 4 bases, J shed 14 bases, and the junction held 10 bases outside the gene matches. The CDR3 sequence: CASSQTPGQGTLHF. CDR3 nucleotides: TGTGCCAGCAGCCAAACCCCGGGACAGGGAACCCTCCACTTT.

This rearrangement joins TRBV7-9 to TRBJ1-2; no definite D call. This CDR3 is built from 15 residues. Trimming shortened V by 1 base and J by 2 bases, and 11 bases separated the two germline ends. CDR1 and CDR2 (germline): SEHNR, FQNEAQ (reference sequence). This CDR3 reads CASSLDVQVNYGYTF. The CDR3 nucleotides read TGTGCCAGCAGCTTAGATGTTCAGGTGAACTATGGCTACACCTTC.

In DNA, the CDR3 is TGTGCCAGCAGCCGGTCTGGGACAGCTGGAAACACCATATATTTT. Its translation is CASSRSGTAGNTIYF. The chain is built from TRBV5-8 and TRBJ1-3, with TRBD1 matching over 7 bases. CDR1 is SGHTS, CDR2 YDEGEE, per germline. V was clipped by 4 bases and J by 2 bases; unmatched bases: 6. The CDR3 spans 15 residues.

The chain recombines TRBV6-5 with TRBJ1-2, with D perhaps matching TRBD1 (5 bases). The CDR3 is 15 residues long. CDR1 and CDR2 (germline): MNHEY, SVGAGI. Trimming took off 6 bases at V and 4 bases at J, with 18 bases between the two ends. This CDR3 reads CASRRDGGLSYGYTF. The CDR3 bases are TGTGCCAGCAGAAGAGACGGGGGGTTAAGCTATGGCTACACCTTC.

The genes are TRBV4-1 and TRBJ1-1, with 7 nucleotides matching TRBD1. In germline, CDR1 is MGHRA, CDR2 YSYEKL. The CDR3 totals 15 residues. Trimming cost V 4 bases and J 0 bases; bases outside gene matches: 5. The CDR3: CASSPHRGLNTEAFF. In nucleotides, the CDR3 is TGCGCCAGCAGCCCCCACAGGGGCTTGAACACTGAAGCTTTCTTT.

The chain links TRBV2 to TRBJ1-4; D might be TRBD1 (5 bases). Germline V gene data show CDR1 as SNHLY and CDR2 as FYNNEI. V was trimmed by 6 bases and J by 0 bases, leaving 14 bases between them. The CDR3 extends over 16 amino acids. CDR3 DNA sequence: TGTGCCAGCAGCTTGACAGCCTTAGCAACTAATGAAAAACTGTTTTTT. It translates to CASSLTALATNEKLFF.